The clone carrying this T cell receptor (beta chain) was seen only a few times. MiXCR was used by TCRdb to re-call the PCR reads. The table shows 7,000 to 9,500 clones, with roughly 24% occurring only once. No patient received treatment before thyroid surgery. These data originate in a study of metastatic and nonmetastatic thyroid tumors. Overall study context: Repertoires from malignant and benign thyroid patients were compared across blood and tumor or nodule tissue.

The CDR3 sequence is 14 residues long. The V segment lost 2 bases and the J segment 5 bases; nucleotides outside the gene matches: 3. Germline V gene data show CDR1 as SNHLY and CDR2 as FYNNEI. The J gene is TRBJ2-5, the V gene TRBV2, with 9 bases aligning to TRBD1. This receptor was identified in a female donor with papillary thyroid cancer or a benign thyroid nodule (not recorded which). Some clones in this sample may be carry-over from other donors' samples. The sequenced sample consisted of tumor tissue. The CDR3, as DNA: TGTGCCAGCAGTGAAACAGGGGGCGGGGAGACCCAGTACTTC. This translates into CASSETGGGETQYF.